This TCR beta chain was found in a study of memory CD4+ T cells and cytomegalovirus serostatus. Method: immunoSEQ multiplex PCR; TCRdb's copy keeps in-frame clones and lacks some. The table includes 55,000 to 65,000 clones, roughly 84% detected once. Single viable CD3+CD4+CD8-CD45RO+ cells were sorted as the memory CD4+ T cells. Positive selection with CD4 microbeads enriched total CD4+ T cells. The V and J ends lost 3 bases and 4 bases respectively, with 18 bases between them. This CDR3 has 16 residues. Germline CDR1 and CDR2: SEHNR and FQNEAQ (reference sequence). The chain employs TRBV7-9 and TRBJ1-2; the D gene is possibly TRBD1 (6 bases). Sequencing used memory CD4+ T cells from blood. This sequence originates from an adult in good health and CMV-seronegative. Some clones in this sample may be carry-over from other donors' samples. The CDR3: CASSFAGAVLGYGYTF. Here the CDR3 DNA reads TGTGCCAGCAGCTTTGCAGGGGCCGTTCTTGGCTATGGCTACACCTTC.